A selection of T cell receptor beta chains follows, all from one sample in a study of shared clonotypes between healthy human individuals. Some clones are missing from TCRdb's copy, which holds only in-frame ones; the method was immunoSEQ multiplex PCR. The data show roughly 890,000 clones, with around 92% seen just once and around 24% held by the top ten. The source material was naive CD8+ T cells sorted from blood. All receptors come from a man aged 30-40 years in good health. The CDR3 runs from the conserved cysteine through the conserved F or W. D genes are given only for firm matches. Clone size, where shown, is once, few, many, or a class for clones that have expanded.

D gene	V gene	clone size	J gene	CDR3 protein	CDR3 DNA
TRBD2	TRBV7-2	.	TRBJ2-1	CASSLDRGLALRGEQFF	TGTGCCAGCAGCTTAGATCGGGGACTAGCGCTCCGGGGTGAGCAGTTCTTC
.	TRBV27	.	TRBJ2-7	CASSLSPSSEQYF	TGTGCCAGCAGTTTATCCCCTTCTTCCGAGCAGTACTTC
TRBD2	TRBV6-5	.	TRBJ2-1	CASSYDGREGLNEQFF	TGTGCCAGCAGTTATGATGGGCGGGAGGGCCTCAATGAGCAGTTCTTC
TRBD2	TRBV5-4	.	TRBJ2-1	CASSSGTSGVNEQFF	TGTGCCAGCAGCTCCGGGACTAGCGGGGTTAATGAGCAGTTCTTC
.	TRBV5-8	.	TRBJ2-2	CASSFFGLDTGELFF	TGTGCCAGCAGCTTCTTCGGGCTTGACACCGGGGAGCTGTTTTTT
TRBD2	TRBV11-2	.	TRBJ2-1	CASGGGLAGVSNEQFF	TGTGCCAGCGGAGGAGGGCTAGCGGGAGTTTCGAATGAGCAGTTCTTC
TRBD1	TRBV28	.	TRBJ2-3	CASSFRITGGHRGDTQYF	TGTGCCAGCAGTTTTCGCATCACAGGGGGCCATAGGGGCGATACGCAGTATTTT
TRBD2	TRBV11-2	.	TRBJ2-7	CASSLEVGLALYEQYF	TGTGCCAGCAGCTTAGAGGTGGGACTAGCCCTCTACGAGCAGTACTTC
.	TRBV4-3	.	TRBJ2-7	CASSQDLSSGELSYEQYF	TGCGCCAGCAGCCAAGATCTAAGTTCAGGGGAGCTTTCCTACGAGCAGTACTTC
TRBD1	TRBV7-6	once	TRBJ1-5	CASSPGTGRGQPQHF	TGTGCCAGCAGCCCGGGGACAGGGAGAGGTCAGCCCCAGCATTTT
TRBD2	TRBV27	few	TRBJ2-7	CASSSWTSGQNEQYF	TGTGCCAGCAGTTCCTGGACTAGCGGGCAAAACGAGCAGTACTTC
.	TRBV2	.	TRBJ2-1	CARTEGGYNEQFF	TGTGCCCGAACAGAGGGGGGGTACAATGAGCAGTTCTTC
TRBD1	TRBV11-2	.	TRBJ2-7	CASSSKPGQGTAYEQYF	TGTGCCAGCAGTTCCAAACCGGGACAGGGAACCGCCTACGAGCAGTACTTC
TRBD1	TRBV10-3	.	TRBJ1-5	CATKTGDKNQPQHF	TGTGCCACCAAGACAGGGGACAAGAATCAGCCCCAGCATTTT
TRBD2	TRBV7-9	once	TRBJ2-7	CASSGTSGRRYYEQYF	TGTGCCAGCAGCGGGACTAGCGGACGACGCTACTACGAGCAGTACTTC
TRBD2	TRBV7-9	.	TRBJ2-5	CASSTGTSGRFSETQYF	TGTGCCAGCAGCACTGGGACTAGCGGGAGGTTCAGTGAGACCCAGTACTTC
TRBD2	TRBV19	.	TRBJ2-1	CASSNPLAGGLDEQFF	TGTGCCAGTAGCAATCCACTAGCGGGAGGTCTGGATGAGCAGTTCTTC
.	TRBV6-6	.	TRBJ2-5	CASSYSGPFETQYF	TGTGCCAGCAGTTACTCCGGCCCGTTTGAGACCCAGTACTTC
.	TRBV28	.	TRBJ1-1	CASSLTQDTEAFF	TGTGCCAGCAGCCTTACGCAGGACACTGAAGCTTTCTTT
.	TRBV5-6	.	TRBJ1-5	CASSLGSGDQPQHF	TGTGCCAGCAGCTTGGGATCAGGGGATCAGCCCCAGCATTTT